The clone carrying this TCR beta chain was seen a handful of times. Only in-frame clones appear in the TCRdb table, and some are missing; sequencing was by immunoSEQ multiplex PCR. The top ten hold under 2% of the sample, which has around 21,000 clones, over 75% seen once. This specimen comes from a study of PD-L1 blockade in urothelial cancer. Specified time point: peripheral blood 6 weeks after treatment start. CDR3 length: 15 amino acids. V lost 1 base to trimming and J lost 7 bases; unmatched junction nucleotides: 2. Germline V gene lookup returns CDR1 SEHNR and CDR2 FQNEAQ (reference sequence). This clonotype was obtained from a middle-aged man with urothelial cancer. The sample in question was PBMCs, obtained around atezolizumab (anti-PD-L1) treatment. V usage is TRBV7-9 and J usage is TRBJ1-6, with 9 nucleotides matching TRBD1. CDR3 residues: CASSLGQGENSPLHF. The CDR3 region has the DNA TGTGCCAGCAGCTTAGGACAGGGGGAGAATTCACCCCTCCACTTT.